A single sample is the source of the 20 T cell receptor beta chains below, sequenced in a study of cytomegalovirus exposure and HLA in healthy donors. 60 Vbeta and 13 Jbeta primers were used in PCR. The protocol was immunoSEQ multiplex PCR, while the TCRdb copy is restricted to in-frame clones and leaves out a portion. The sample records some 130,000 clones, approximately 80% being singletons. The specimen was PBMCs. These TCRs come from a girl aged 2 to 9 in good health and CMV-seronegative.

This chain joins TRBV30 and TRBJ2-7; TRBD2 aligns across 7 bases. The CDR3 contains 14 residues. V shed 3 bases and J 6 bases; nucleotides not matched to a gene: 11. Per germline, CDR1 GTSNPN and CDR2 SVGIG (reference sequence). The CDR3 sequence: CAWRERGYRPEQYF. The CDR3 DNA is TGTGCCTGGAGAGAGCGGGGTTACCGACCCGAGCAGTACTTC.

V usage is TRBV27 and J usage is TRBJ2-1, with D perhaps matching TRBD2 (7 bases). Germline CDR1 is MNHEY and CDR2 is SMNVEV (reference sequence). This CDR3 is 15 amino acids long. Trimming removed 2 bases from V and 6 bases from J, with 14 bases in between. The CDR3 region is CASSLGGGAFNEQFF. The CDR3 coding sequence is TGTGCCAGCAGTTTAGGAGGGGGGGCCTTCAATGAGCAGTTCTTC.

The chain uses TRBV19 and TRBJ2-5; 11 bases are shared with TRBD1. Trimming cost V 9 bases and J 4 bases; bases outside gene matches: 1. This CDR3 spans 12 amino acids. From germline, CDR1 is LNHDA and CDR2 SQIVND (reference sequence). CDR3 in amino acids: CASGTGGETQYF. CDR3 in DNA: TGTGCCAGCGGGACAGGGGGAGAGACCCAGTACTTC.

The chain employs TRBV7-9 and TRBJ2-7, with 10 bases lining up with TRBD1. The J segment lost 5 bases and the V segment lost 5 bases, leaving 6 bases of the junction unmatched. There are 14 residues in the CDR3. Germline V gene lookup returns CDR1 SEHNR and CDR2 FQNEAQ (reference sequence). This chain's CDR3 is CASSRDRGRDEQYF. In nucleotides, the CDR3 is TGTGCCAGCAGCCGTGACAGGGGGCGCGACGAGCAGTACTTC.

This chain links TRBV5-4 with TRBJ2-5; D may be TRBD2 (5 bases). CDR1 and CDR2 from the germline V gene are SGHNT and YYREEE (reference sequence). This CDR3 spans 15 amino acids. With 3 bases removed from V and 1 base from J, the gap between germline ends came to 13 bases. The CDR3 DNA reads TGTGCCAGCAGCTCAGGCGGGTCAGGCCAAGAGACCCAGTACTTC. Translation: CASSSGGSGQETQYF.

J is TRBJ1-4 and V is TRBV30, with 9 bases matching TRBD1. CDR3 length equals 13 residues. V lost 4 bases and J lost 6; bases outside the gene matches: 3. The germline CDR1 and CDR2 sequences are GTSNPN and SVGIG (reference sequence). The CDR3 bases are TGTGCCTGGACCCGACAGGGGGATGAAAAACTGTTTTTT. This sequence encodes CAWTRQGDEKLFF.

This clone was observed a single time. This rearrangement joins TRBV10-3 to TRBJ1-5; 8 bases map to TRBD1. Germline loops: CDR1 ENHRY, CDR2 SYGVKD. J lost 5 bases, V lost 1 base, and 7 bases had no gene match. The length of the CDR3 is 16 residues. The chain's CDR3 is CAISEYHQGAYQPQHF. CDR3 coding DNA: TGTGCCATCAGTGAGTATCACCAGGGGGCTTATCAGCCCCAGCATTTT.

The V gene is TRBV6-1, the J gene TRBJ2-5, with 8 bases that match TRBD2. Per germline, CDR1 MNHNS and CDR2 SASEGT. After removal of 8 bases from V and 6 bases from J, the junction contained 11 bases not matched to a gene. This CDR3 has 14 residues. In nucleotides, the CDR3 is TGTGCCAGCGGAGAGCGGGAGACGAGAAAGACCCAGTACTTC. Its translation: CASGERETRKTQYF.

The rearrangement links TRBV7-9 to TRBJ2-5; TRBD2 matches 12 bases. V lost 2 bases to trimming and J lost 4 bases; unmatched junction nucleotides: 5. The CDR3 is made up of 16 amino acids. In germline, CDR1 is SEHNR, CDR2 FQNEAQ (reference sequence). In DNA form, the CDR3 reads TGTGCCAGCAGCTTAAGACTAGCGGGAGCGAGAGAGACCCAGTACTTC. It encodes CASSLRLAGARETQYF.

In DNA form, the CDR3 reads TGTGCCAGCAACCGGGGAGATCGTCTCAGCGGGAACACTGAAGCTTTCTTT. It codes for CASNRGDRLSGNTEAFF. V gene TRBV28 combines with J gene TRBJ1-1; D gene ambiguous. CDR3 length equals 17 residues. The germline gives CDR1 MDHEN, CDR2 SYDVKM. V gave up 7 bases and J gave up 1 base, with 22 bases separating them. Full variable domain (missing parts from reference TRBV28 and TRBJ1-1): DVKVTQSSRYLVKRTGEKVFLECVQDMDHENMFWYRQDPGLGLRLIYFSYDVKMKEKGDIPEGYSVSREKKERFSLILESASTNQTSMYLCASNRGDRLSGNTEAFFGQGTRLTVV.

V usage is TRBV28 and J usage is TRBJ2-5, with 14 bases lining up with TRBD2. The CDR3 sequence is 16 residues long. Germline lookup yields CDR1 MDHEN and CDR2 SYDVKM. The V gene end was trimmed by 8 bases and the J gene end by 4 bases; junction bases not matched to a gene: 9. The CDR3 region is CASVAGLAGGGETQYF. The CDR3 nucleotides read TGTGCCAGCGTAGCAGGACTAGCGGGAGGCGGAGAGACCCAGTACTTC.

This chain links TRBV28 with TRBJ2-5; D perhaps matches TRBD1 (5 bases). CDR3 size: 14 residues. Trimming removed 4 bases at V and 6 bases at J, with 15 bases between. The germline CDR1 and CDR2 sequences are MDHEN and SYDVKM. CDR3 coding DNA: TGTGCCAGCAGTTCCTCCCTTGCAGGGCAGACCCAGTACTTC. Protein: CASSSSLAGQTQYF.

The chain recombines TRBV19 with TRBJ2-7, with 9 bases that match TRBD1. V was pared by 5 bases and J by 3 bases, with 11 bases of the junction left unmatched. CDR3 length: 16 residues. Germline lookup yields CDR1 LNHDA and CDR2 SQIVND (reference sequence). DNA of the CDR3: TGTGCCAGTAGTGAACAGGGGGCCGGGGCCCTCTACGAGCAGTACTTC. This gives the protein CASSEQGAGALYEQYF.

CDR3 amino acids: CASSLGLVIADTQYF. The CDR3 bases are TGCGCCAGCAGCTTGGGGCTAGTTATCGCAGATACGCAGTATTTT. The chain has TRBV5-1 and TRBJ2-3; D is ambiguous. The CDR3 loop spans 15 amino acids. The V gene lost 0 bases and the J gene lost 4 bases, with 12 bases spanning the gap. Germline lookup yields CDR1 SGHRS and CDR2 YFSETQ.

The chain recombines TRBV15 with TRBJ2-1; unclear D gene. The germline V gene encodes CDR1 LNHNV and CDR2 YYDKDF (reference sequence). The CDR3 spans 14 residues. The ends were cut back, 0 bases at V and 3 bases at J, with 6 bases in the middle. CDR3 residues: CATSRDNNYNEQFF. As DNA, the CDR3 is TGTGCCACCAGCAGAGACAACAACTACAATGAGCAGTTCTTC.

This clone was picked up one time. The V call is TRBV19, the J call TRBJ2-5; 8 nucleotides match TRBD1. The V gene's germline CDR1 is LNHDA and CDR2 SQIVND (reference sequence). The CDR3 runs 14 residues. V dropped 4 bases and J dropped 3; count of bases not matched to a gene: 4. In DNA, the CDR3 is TGTGCCAGTAGTACCCTGGGACAGGAAGAGACCCAGTACTTC. Translated, it gives CASSTLGQEETQYF.

V gene TRBV4-2 combines with J gene TRBJ2-7; 8 nucleotides line up with TRBD1. Germline V gene sequence: CDR1 LGHNA, CDR2 YNFKEQ. The V and J ends lost 0 bases and 5 bases, in that order; junction bases with no gene match: 18. This CDR3 has 19 amino acids. The DNA of the CDR3 is TGTGCCAGCAGCCAAGAGTCCTGGCAGCTTGGCAGGGGGCGACACGAGCAGTACTTC. As protein: CASSQESWQLGRGRHEQYF.

This clone was counted a few times. Other nucleotide sequences in the sample specify the same CDR3. The rearrangement links TRBV7-2 to TRBJ2-6, with D possibly TRBD1 on 6 matching bases. V lost 5 bases to trimming and J lost 0 bases, with 11 bases between them. This CDR3 is built from 16 residues. Per germline, CDR1 SGHTA and CDR2 FQGNSA. The CDR3 sequence: CASSLDRFSGANVLTF. CDR3 nucleotide sequence: TGTGCCAGCAGCCTTGACAGGTTCTCTGGGGCCAACGTCCTGACTTTC.

The rearrangement joins TRBV4-2 to TRBJ2-7; 9 positions match TRBD2. Germline CDR1 is LGHNA and CDR2 is YNFKEQ. The CDR3 runs 15 residues. V dropped 5 bases and J dropped 2; count of bases not matched to a gene: 7. CDR3 coding DNA: TGTGCCAGCAGCGTCGCGCGGGGGGGCCCCTACGAGCAGTACTTC. It is translated as CASSVARGGPYEQYF.

V and J are TRBV2 and TRBJ2-1; TRBD2 might be the D (5 bases). This CDR3 comprises 16 residues. Germline V gene data show CDR1 as SNHLY and CDR2 as FYNNEI. V was pared by 7 bases and J by 8 bases, with 24 bases between. CDR3 sequence (DNA): TGTGCCAGCAATGGTCCGGGCGGGCGTACTCCCGATGAGCAGTTCTTC. Protein product: CASNGPGGRTPDEQFF.